The 18 T cell receptor beta chains below were found in one sample sequenced in a study of cytomegalovirus exposure and HLA in healthy donors. A multiplex PCR was run with 60 Vbeta primers and 13 Jbeta primers. TCRdb's table, derived via immunoSEQ multiplex PCR, lists solely in-frame clones and lacks some. Here the sample spans some 150,000 clones, around 79% being singletons. The specimen sequenced was PBMCs. The receptor source for this set is a man in his forties or fifties in good health and CMV-seropositive.

The chain recombines TRBV29-1 with TRBJ2-2; the match to TRBD1 covers 9 bases. V lost 4 bases, J lost 5 bases, and 5 bases stayed unmatched. From germline, CDR1 is SQVTM and CDR2 ANQGSEA. The length of the CDR3 is 14 residues. This CDR3 is CSVAGQGGTGELFF. In DNA, the CDR3 is TGCAGCGTTGCGGGACAGGGAGGGACCGGGGAGCTGTTTTTT.

The chain recombines TRBV5-1 with TRBJ1-6; D remains ambiguous. Germline CDR1 reads SGHRS; CDR2 reads YFSETQ. Between the trimmed V and J ends, which lost 0 bases and 5 bases, there was a span of 12 bases. This CDR3 is built from 16 residues. The chain's CDR3 is CASSLVGGANNSPLHF. The CDR3, as DNA: TGCGCCAGCAGCTTGGTGGGAGGCGCTAATAATTCACCCCTCCACTTT.

The chain joins TRBV6-1 to TRBJ2-6; no definite D call. The germline V and J ends were trimmed by 3 bases and 0 bases, with 6 bases remaining between them. This CDR3 spans 15 amino acids. The germline V gene encodes CDR1 MNHNS and CDR2 SASEGT. The CDR3: CASSEGTSGANVLTF. The CDR3 DNA reads TGTGCCAGCAGTGAGGGCACCTCTGGGGCCAACGTCCTGACTTTC.

The rearrangement joins TRBV27 to TRBJ1-6, with a weak D call TRBD1 (6 bases). Trimming stripped 8 bases from V and 2 bases from J, with 16 bases between. Germline V gene data show CDR1 as MNHEY and CDR2 as SMNVEV (reference sequence). The CDR3 loop spans 16 amino acids. The DNA for the CDR3 is TGTGCCAGCCGAGGGGGGGGGCACGCCTATAATTCACCCCTCCACTTT. Its translation: CASRGGGHAYNSPLHF.

The genes are TRBV19 and TRBJ2-5; tentative D call: TRBD2 (5 bases). The CDR3 loop spans 15 amino acids. The germline gives CDR1 LNHDA, CDR2 SQIVND (reference sequence). V lost 7 bases to trimming and J lost 4 bases, with 19 bases between them. CDR3 coding DNA: TGTGCCAGTAAAATCGGGGTGGGTGTCTCAGAGACCCAGTACTTC. Translating gives CASKIGVGVSETQYF.

The chain uses TRBV27 and TRBJ2-7; the match to TRBD2 covers 8 bases. V trimming: 4 bases; J trimming: 6 bases; junction bases outside the gene matches: 8. The germline CDR1 and CDR2 sequences are MNHEY and SMNVEV (reference sequence). The CDR3 loop spans 14 amino acids. The DNA for the CDR3 is TGTGCCAGCAGTTCTCCGGGAGGGTCGGGCGAGCAGTACTTC. It is translated as CASSSPGGSGEQYF.

This clone was recorded a few times. The chain carries TRBV4-2 and TRBJ2-7; 14 bases line up with TRBD2. Looked up from germline, CDR1 is LGHNA and CDR2 is YNFKEQ. The length of the CDR3 is 17 residues. V lost 0 bases and J lost 4; bases outside the gene matches: 5. CDR3: CASSQDMTSGRVYEQYF. The CDR3 bases are TGTGCCAGCAGCCAAGATATGACTAGCGGGAGGGTATACGAGCAGTACTTC.

The chain has TRBV5-1 and TRBJ1-2; 7 bases map to TRBD1. CDR1 is SGHRS, CDR2 YFSETQ, per germline. The CDR3 loop spans 14 amino acids. The J segment lost 5 bases and the V segment lost 4 bases, leaving 8 bases of the junction unmatched. DNA of the CDR3: TGCGCCAGCAGCCCGGGACAGCCAAATTATGGCTACACCTTC. Amino acid sequence: CASSPGQPNYGYTF. Filled out from reference TRBV5-1 and TRBJ1-2, the complete variable domain reads KAGVTQTPRYLIKTRGQQVTLSCSPISGHRSVSWYQQTPGQGLQFLFEYFSETQRNKGNFPGRFSGRQFSNSRSEMNVSTLELGDSALYLCASSPGQPNYGYTFGSGTRLTVV.

J is TRBJ2-5 and V is TRBV25-1, with D possibly matching TRBD1 (5 bases). V dropped 6 bases and J dropped 8 bases, with 16 bases sitting between them. The CDR3 spans 13 residues. CDR1 and CDR2 (germline): MGHDK, SYGVNS. The CDR3 sequence is CASRRTTQGTQYF. The CDR3 DNA sequence: TGTGCCAGCAGGAGGACAACCCAAGGAACCCAGTACTTC.

The chain has TRBV2 and TRBJ2-5, with a weak D call TRBD2 (5 bases). In germline, CDR1 is SNHLY, CDR2 FYNNEI. CDR3 length: 13 amino acids. The V end was cut by 0 bases, the J end by 14 bases, with 16 bases between. CDR3 sequence: CASSEARVSPIYF. The CDR3 DNA reads as TGTGCCAGCAGTGAAGCGCGGGTATCCCCGATATACTTC.

The chain recombines TRBV21-1 with TRBJ2-7; TRBD2 is the table's D call and was not checked against the DNA. TRBV21-1 represents a pseudogene. The CDR3 runs 19 residues. This CDR3 is CASSSAKTGTSGRIDEQYF. The CDR3, as DNA: TGTGCCAGCAGCTCGGCCAAAACCGGGACTAGCGGGAGGATTGACGAGCAGTACTTC.

The rearrangement joins TRBV27 to TRBJ1-6; D is possibly TRBD1 (6 bases). The V and J ends lost 3 bases and 7 bases respectively, with 13 bases between them. The CDR3 length is 15 residues. Germline V gene data show CDR1 as MNHEY and CDR2 as SMNVEV (reference sequence). The CDR3 nucleotides are TGTGCCAGCAGTTTCCTAGGGGGTTCAAATTCACCCCTCCACTTT. Protein: CASSFLGGSNSPLHF.

This chain uses TRBV7-6 with TRBJ1-4, with D hard to call. V gave up 5 bases and J gave up 0 bases, with 10 bases separating them. CDR1 and CDR2 from the germline V gene are SGHVS and FNYEAQ. The CDR3 extends over 15 amino acids. Written as DNA, the CDR3 is TGTGCCAGCAGCCTACGCCCGGCAACTAATGAAAAACTGTTTTTT. Translated: CASSLRPATNEKLFF. Looking up the rest from reference TRBV7-6 and TRBJ1-4 gives the full variable domain: GAGVSQSPRYKVTKRGQDVALRCDPISGHVSLYWYRQALGQGPEFLTYFNYEAQQDKSGLPNDRFSAERPEGSISTLTIQRTEQRDSAMYRCASSLRPATNEKLFFGSGTQLSVL.

The rearrangement joins TRBV5-1 to TRBJ2-7; maybe TRBD1 (6 bases). The CDR3 loop spans 14 amino acids. The germline gives CDR1 SGHRS, CDR2 YFSETQ. Trimming left V 0 bases short and J 2 bases short, with 9 bases between. The chain's CDR3 is CASSLGSGAYEQYF. The DNA of the CDR3 is TGCGCCAGCAGCTTGGGGTCAGGGGCCTACGAGCAGTACTTC.

The CDR3 is CASSRNSGDGAEAFF. The DNA for the CDR3 is TGTGCCAGCAGCCGCAACTCAGGGGACGGGGCTGAAGCTTTCTTT. The chain joins TRBV7-8 to TRBJ1-1; perhaps TRBD1 as D (6 bases). Germline assignment: CDR1 SGHVS and CDR2 FQNEAQ. The ends were cut back, 5 bases at V and 6 bases at J, with 19 bases in the middle. The CDR3 length is 15 residues.

The CDR3 loop reads CASSLETGVAETQYF. The CDR3 DNA reads TGCGCCAGCAGCTTGGAGACAGGGGTTGCGGAGACCCAGTACTTC. V and J are TRBV5-1 and TRBJ2-5; TRBD1 matches 8 bases. CDR1 is SGHRS and CDR2 is YFSETQ in the germline V gene. V trimming: 0 bases; J trimming: 5 bases; junction bases outside the gene matches: 6. The CDR3 spans 15 residues.

The rearrangement links TRBV30 to TRBJ2-2; TRBD2 might be the D (5 bases). CDR1 and CDR2 (germline): GTSNPN, SVGIG (reference sequence). The CDR3 is made up of 13 amino acids. The V gene lost 3 bases and the J gene lost 5 bases, with 10 bases spanning the gap. CDR3 coding DNA: TGTGCCTGGAGCGTCGGGGAGACCGGGGAGCTGTTTTTT. Translating gives CAWSVGETGELFF.

This clone was observed a handful of times. J is TRBJ1-3 and V is TRBV10-3; maybe TRBD1 (6 bases). The CDR3 sequence is 15 residues long. The germline CDR1 and CDR2 sequences are ENHRY and SYGVKD. The germline V and J ends were trimmed by 4 bases and 0 bases, with 10 bases remaining between them. The CDR3 DNA is TGTGCCATCAGTGTCCAGGGGCTCTCTGGAAACACCATATATTTT. Amino acid sequence: CAISVQGLSGNTIYF.